This T cell receptor beta chain emerged from a study of blood T cell repertoires in COVID-19. Study-wide context: COVID-19 samples, acute and convalescent, were from the United States, Italy and Spain. PBMCs, B-cell-depleted T cells, or T cells provided the cDNA or gDNA that made up the material.

CDR1 and CDR2 (germline): KGHSH, LQKENI. The CDR3 is made up of 15 amino acids. Trimming left V 3 bases short and J 0 bases short, with 9 bases between. Per the authors' pipeline: Cell counts per sample came from amplifying reference gene primers. Some clones are missing from TCRdb's copy, which holds only in-frame ones; the method was immunoSEQ multiplex PCR. V and J calls and clone size are copied from that table; D and trimming were computed from the DNA. Of over 250,000 clones detected, around 90% appear once; the ten largest clones hold around 0.8%. This TCR was sampled from a woman under 40 with acute or convalescent COVID-19. This chain links TRBV18 with TRBJ1-5; D uncertain. The sample was peripheral blood. CDR3: CASSPLADSNQPQHF. For the CDR3, the DNA is TGTGCCAGCTCACCTTTGGCAGATAGCAATCAGCCCCAGCATTTT.